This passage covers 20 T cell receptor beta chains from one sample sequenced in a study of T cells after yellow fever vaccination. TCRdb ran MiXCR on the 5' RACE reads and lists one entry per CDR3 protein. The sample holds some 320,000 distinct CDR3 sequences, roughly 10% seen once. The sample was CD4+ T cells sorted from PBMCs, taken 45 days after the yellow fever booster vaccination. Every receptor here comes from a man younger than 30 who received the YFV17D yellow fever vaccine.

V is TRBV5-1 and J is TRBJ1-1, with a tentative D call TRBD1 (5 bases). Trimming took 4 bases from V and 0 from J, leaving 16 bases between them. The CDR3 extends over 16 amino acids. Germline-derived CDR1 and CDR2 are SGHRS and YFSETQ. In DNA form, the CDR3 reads TGCGCCAGCAGCCGGACCGACAGTAGGCTGAACACTGAAGCTTTCTTT. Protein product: CASSRTDSRLNTEAFF.

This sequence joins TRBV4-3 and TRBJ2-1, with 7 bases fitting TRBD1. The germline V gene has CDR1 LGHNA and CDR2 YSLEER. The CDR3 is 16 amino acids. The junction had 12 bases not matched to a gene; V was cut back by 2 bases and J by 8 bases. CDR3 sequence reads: CASSQRGMTGQYEQFF. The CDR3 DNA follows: TGCGCCAGCAGCCAAAGAGGAATGACAGGGCAGTATGAGCAGTTCTTC.

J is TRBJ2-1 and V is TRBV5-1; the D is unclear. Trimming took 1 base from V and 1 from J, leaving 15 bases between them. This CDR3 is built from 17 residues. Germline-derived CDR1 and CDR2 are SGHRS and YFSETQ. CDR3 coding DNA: TGCGCCAGCAGCTTGTTGGCAGGCGTTGGATCCTACAATGAGCAGTTCTTC. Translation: CASSLLAGVGSYNEQFF.

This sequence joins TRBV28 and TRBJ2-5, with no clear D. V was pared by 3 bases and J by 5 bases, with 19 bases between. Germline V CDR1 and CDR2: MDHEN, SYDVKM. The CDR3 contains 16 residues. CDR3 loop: CASSFGGLRFLETQYF. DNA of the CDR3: TGTGCCAGCAGTTTCGGTGGCTTGAGGTTTCTTGAGACCCAGTACTTC.

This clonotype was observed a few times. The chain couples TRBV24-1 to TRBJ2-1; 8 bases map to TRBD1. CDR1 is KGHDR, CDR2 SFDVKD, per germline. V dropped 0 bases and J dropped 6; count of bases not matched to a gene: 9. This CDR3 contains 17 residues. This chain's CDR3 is CATSDLPGQVTINEQFF. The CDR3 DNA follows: TGTGCCACCAGTGATTTGCCGGGACAGGTGACGATCAATGAGCAGTTCTTC.

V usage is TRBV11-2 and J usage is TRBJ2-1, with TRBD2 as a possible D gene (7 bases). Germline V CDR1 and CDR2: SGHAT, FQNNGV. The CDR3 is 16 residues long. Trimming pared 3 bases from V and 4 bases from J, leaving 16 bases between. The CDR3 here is CASSLGAGASYNEQFF. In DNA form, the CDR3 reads TGTGCCAGCAGCTTGGGGGCGGGGGCCTCATACAATGAGCAGTTCTTC.

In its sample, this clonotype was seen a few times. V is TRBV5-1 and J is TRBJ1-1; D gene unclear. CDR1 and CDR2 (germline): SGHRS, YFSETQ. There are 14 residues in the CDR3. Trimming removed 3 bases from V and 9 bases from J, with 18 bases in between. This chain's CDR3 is CASSSATDAAKAFF. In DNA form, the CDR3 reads TGCGCCAGCAGCTCCGCGACCGATGCTGCGAAAGCTTTCTTT.

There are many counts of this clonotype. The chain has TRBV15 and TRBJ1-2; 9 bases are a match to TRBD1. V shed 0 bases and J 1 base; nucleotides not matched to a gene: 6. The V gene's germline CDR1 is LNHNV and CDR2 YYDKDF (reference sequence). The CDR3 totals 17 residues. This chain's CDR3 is CATSRDLGQGLNYGYTF. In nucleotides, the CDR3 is TGTGCCACCAGCAGAGATCTGGGACAGGGACTTAACTATGGCTACACCTTC.

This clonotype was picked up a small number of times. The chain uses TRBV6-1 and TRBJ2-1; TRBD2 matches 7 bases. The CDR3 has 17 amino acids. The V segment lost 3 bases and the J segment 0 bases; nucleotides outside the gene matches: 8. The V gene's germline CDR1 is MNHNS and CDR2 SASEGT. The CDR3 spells CASSEGRGSSSYNEQFF. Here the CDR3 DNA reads TGTGCCAGCAGTGAGGGGAGGGGCAGCAGCTCCTACAATGAGCAGTTCTTC.

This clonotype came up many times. The CDR3 is CASSLGRNTEAFF. CDR3 bases: TGTGCCAGCAGCTTAGGCAGGAACACTGAAGCTTTCTTT. J is TRBJ1-1 and V is TRBV7-2; D is uncertain. This CDR3 comprises 13 residues. Trimming removed 1 base from V and 1 base from J, with 4 bases in between. The germline CDR1 and CDR2 sequences are SGHTA and FQGNSA.

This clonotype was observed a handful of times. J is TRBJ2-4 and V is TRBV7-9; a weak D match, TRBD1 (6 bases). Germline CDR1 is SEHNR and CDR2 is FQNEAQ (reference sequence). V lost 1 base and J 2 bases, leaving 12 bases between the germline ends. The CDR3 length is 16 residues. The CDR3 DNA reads TGTGCCAGCAGCTTAGGCAGGGGTGGGTCCAAAAACATTCAGTACTTC. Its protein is CASSLGRGGSKNIQYF.

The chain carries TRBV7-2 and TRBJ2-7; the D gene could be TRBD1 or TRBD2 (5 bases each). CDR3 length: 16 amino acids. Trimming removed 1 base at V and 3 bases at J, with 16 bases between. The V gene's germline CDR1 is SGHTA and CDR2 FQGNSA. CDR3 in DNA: TGTGCCAGCAGCTTAGGGGGCGGGTCTGATCTCTACGAGCAGTACTTC. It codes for CASSLGGGSDLYEQYF.

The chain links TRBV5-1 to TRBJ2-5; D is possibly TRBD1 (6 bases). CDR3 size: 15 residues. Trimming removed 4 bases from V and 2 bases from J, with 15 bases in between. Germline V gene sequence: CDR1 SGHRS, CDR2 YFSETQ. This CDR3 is CASSALGQRQETQYF. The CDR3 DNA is TGCGCCAGCAGCGCCCTAGGACAGAGACAAGAGACCCAGTACTTC.

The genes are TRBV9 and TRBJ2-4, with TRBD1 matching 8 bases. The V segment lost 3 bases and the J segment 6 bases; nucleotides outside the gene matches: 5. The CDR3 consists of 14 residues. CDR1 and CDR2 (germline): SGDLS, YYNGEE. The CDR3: CASSGQGHGNIQYF. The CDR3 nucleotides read TGTGCCAGCAGCGGACAGGGGCATGGAAACATTCAGTACTTC.

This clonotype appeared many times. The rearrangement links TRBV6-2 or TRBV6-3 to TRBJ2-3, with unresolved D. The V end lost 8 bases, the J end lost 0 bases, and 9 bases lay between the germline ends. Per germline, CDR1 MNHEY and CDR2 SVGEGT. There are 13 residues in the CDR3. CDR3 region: CASSNPSTDTQYF. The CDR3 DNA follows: TGTGCCAGCTCGAATCCGAGCACAGATACGCAGTATTTT.

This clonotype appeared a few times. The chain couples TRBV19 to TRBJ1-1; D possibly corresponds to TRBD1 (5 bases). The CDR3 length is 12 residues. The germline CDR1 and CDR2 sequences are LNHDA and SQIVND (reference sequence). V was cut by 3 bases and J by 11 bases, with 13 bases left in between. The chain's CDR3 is CASSISAGPAFF. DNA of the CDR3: TGTGCCAGTAGTATTAGTGCAGGGCCGGCTTTCTTT.

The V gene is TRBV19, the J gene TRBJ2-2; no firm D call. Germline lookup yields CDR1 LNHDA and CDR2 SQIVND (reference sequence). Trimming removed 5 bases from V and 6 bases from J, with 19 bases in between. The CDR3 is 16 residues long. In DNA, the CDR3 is TGTGCCAGTAGTTTACCCTCCTCACCCTACGCCGGGGAGCTGTTTTTT. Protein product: CASSLPSSPYAGELFF.

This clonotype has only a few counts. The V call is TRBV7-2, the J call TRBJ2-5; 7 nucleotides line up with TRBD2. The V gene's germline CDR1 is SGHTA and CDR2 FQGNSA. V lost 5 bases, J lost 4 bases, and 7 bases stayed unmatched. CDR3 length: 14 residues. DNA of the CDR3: TGTGCCAGCAGCCCGGCCCCGGGGGGAGAGACCCAGTACTTC. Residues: CASSPAPGGETQYF.

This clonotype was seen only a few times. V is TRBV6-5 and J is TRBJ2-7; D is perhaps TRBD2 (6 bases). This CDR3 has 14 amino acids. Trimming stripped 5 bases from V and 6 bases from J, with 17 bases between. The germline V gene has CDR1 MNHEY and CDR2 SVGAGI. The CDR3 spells CASSPRLGTLEQYV. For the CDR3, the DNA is TGTGCCAGCAGTCCCCGTTTAGGGACTCTCGAGCAGTACGTC.

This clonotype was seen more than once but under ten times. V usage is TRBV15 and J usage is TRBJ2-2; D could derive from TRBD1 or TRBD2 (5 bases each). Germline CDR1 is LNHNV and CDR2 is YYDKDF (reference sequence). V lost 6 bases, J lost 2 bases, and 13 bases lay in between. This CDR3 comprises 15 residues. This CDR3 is CATRRDRLNTGELFF. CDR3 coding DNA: TGTGCCACCAGGAGGGACCGACTAAACACCGGGGAGCTGTTTTTT.